Listed below are T cell receptor beta chains from one sample, sequenced in a study of blood T cell repertoires in COVID-19. Assay used: immunoSEQ multiplex PCR; TCRdb lists only in-frame clones, some missing. The sample holds about 200,000 clones; 70% to 90% are singletons and the top ten take about 4.1%. The sequencing input was PBMCs or T cells enriched from blood (not recorded which). All receptors derive from a woman in her forties with acute COVID-19. The CDR3 runs from the conserved cysteine through the conserved F or W. D genes are given only for firm matches. Clone size is not always given. Where it is, it says once, few, many or a class for expanded clones.

d_gene: TRBD1
abundance: .
j_gene: TRBJ2-5
v_gene: TRBV5-1
len: 15
CDR3aa: CASRRQGAGGETQYF
CDR3nt: TGCGCCAGCAGGCGGCAGGGGGCCGGGGGAGAGACCCAGTACTTC

d_gene: .
abundance: .
j_gene: TRBJ2-3
v_gene: TRBV10-3
len: 12
CDR3aa: CAISERGGTQYF
CDR3nt: TGTGCCATCAGTGAGCGCGGAGGTACGCAGTATTTT

d_gene: TRBD1
abundance: .
j_gene: TRBJ1-5
v_gene: TRBV27
len: 15
CDR3aa: CASRRTGPSNQPQHF
CDR3nt: TGTGCCAGCAGAAGGACAGGGCCTAGCAATCAGCCCCAGCATTTT

d_gene: .
abundance: .
j_gene: TRBJ1-2
v_gene: TRBV6-5
len: 15
CDR3aa: CASRPGPTANYGYTF
CDR3nt: TGTGCCAGCAGGCCTGGACCGACAGCTAACTATGGCTACACCTTC

d_gene: .
abundance: .
j_gene: TRBJ2-5
v_gene: TRBV3-1/TRBV3-2
len: 14
CDR3aa: CASSQDHREETQYF
CDR3nt: TGTGCCAGCAGCCAAGATCACAGGGAAGAGACCCAGTACTTC

d_gene: .
abundance: once
j_gene: TRBJ2-6
v_gene: TRBV2
len: 17
CDR3aa: CASSEALDTSRANVLTF
CDR3nt: TGTGCCAGCAGTGAAGCGCTTGACACTTCTCGGGCCAACGTCCTGACTTTC

d_gene: TRBD1
abundance: .
j_gene: TRBJ1-3
v_gene: TRBV5-5
len: 16
CDR3aa: CASSHRETGGSNTIYF
CDR3nt: TGTGCCAGCAGCCACCGAGAGACAGGGGGTAGTAACACCATATATTTT

d_gene: .
abundance: .
j_gene: TRBJ1-1
v_gene: TRBV18
len: 17
CDR3aa: CASSVAIQGALNTEAFF
CDR3nt: TGTGCCAGCTCGGTGGCAATACAGGGTGCCTTGAACACTGAAGCTTTCTTT

d_gene: .
abundance: once
j_gene: TRBJ2-1
v_gene: TRBV28
len: 15
CDR3aa: CASSFGGRYYNEQFF
CDR3nt: TGTGCCAGCAGTTTTGGGGGGAGGTACTACAATGAGCAGTTCTTC

d_gene: TRBD2
abundance: .
j_gene: TRBJ2-1
v_gene: TRBV14
len: 16
CDR3aa: CASSPGLVVKLTEQFF
CDR3nt: TGTGCCAGCAGCCCGGGACTAGTCGTTAAACTTACTGAGCAGTTCTTC